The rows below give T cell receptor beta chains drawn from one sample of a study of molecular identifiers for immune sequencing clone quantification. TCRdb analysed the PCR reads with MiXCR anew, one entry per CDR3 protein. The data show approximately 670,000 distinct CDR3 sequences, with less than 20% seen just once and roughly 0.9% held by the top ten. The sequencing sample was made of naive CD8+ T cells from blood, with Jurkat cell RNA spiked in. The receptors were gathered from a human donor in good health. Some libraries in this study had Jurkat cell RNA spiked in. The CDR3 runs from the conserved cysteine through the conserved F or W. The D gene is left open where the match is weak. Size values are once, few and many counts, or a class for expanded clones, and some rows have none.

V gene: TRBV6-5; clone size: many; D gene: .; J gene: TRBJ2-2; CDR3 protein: CASSYADTGELFF; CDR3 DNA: TGTGCCAGCAGTTACGCCGACACCGGGGAGCTGTTTTTT
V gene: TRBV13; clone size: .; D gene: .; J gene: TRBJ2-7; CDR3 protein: CASSPMAGRYEQYF; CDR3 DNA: TGTGCCAGCAGCCCAATGGCGGGCAGGTACGAGCAGTACTTC
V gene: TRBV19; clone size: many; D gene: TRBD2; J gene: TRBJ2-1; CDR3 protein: CASSTTGGAYNEQFF; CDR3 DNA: TGTGCCAGTAGTACAACGGGGGGGGCCTACAATGAGCAGTTCTTC
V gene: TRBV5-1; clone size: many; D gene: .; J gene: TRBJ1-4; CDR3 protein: CASSLSQGGEKLFF; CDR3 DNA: TGCGCCAGCAGCTTGTCGCAGGGCGGAGAAAAACTGTTTTTT
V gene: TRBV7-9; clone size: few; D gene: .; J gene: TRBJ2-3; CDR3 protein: CASSLGVVRTDTQYF; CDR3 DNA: TGTGCCAGCAGCTTAGGAGTGGTTCGGACAGATACGCAGTATTTT
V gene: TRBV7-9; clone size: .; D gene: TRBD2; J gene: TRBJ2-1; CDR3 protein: CASSQHSGSQGDEQFF; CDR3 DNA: TGTGCCAGCAGCCAACATAGCGGGAGTCAGGGGGATGAGCAGTTCTTC
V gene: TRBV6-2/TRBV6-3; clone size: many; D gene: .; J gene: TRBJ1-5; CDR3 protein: CASSFVDSNQPQHF; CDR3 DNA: TGTGCCAGCAGTTTTGTTGATAGCAATCAGCCCCAGCATTTT
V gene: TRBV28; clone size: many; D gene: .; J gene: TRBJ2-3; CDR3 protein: CASTVQAGWADTQYF; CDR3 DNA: TGTGCCAGCACCGTCCAGGCGGGGTGGGCAGATACGCAGTATTTT
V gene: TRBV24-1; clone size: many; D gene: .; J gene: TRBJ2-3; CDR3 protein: CATSDHPPDGTDTQYF; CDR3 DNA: TGTGCCACCAGTGATCATCCCCCGGACGGGACGGATACGCAGTATTTT
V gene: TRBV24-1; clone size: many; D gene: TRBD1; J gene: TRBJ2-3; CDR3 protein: CATSERTGGYSDTQYF; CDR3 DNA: TGTGCCACCAGTGAGCGGACAGGGGGATACTCAGATACGCAGTATTTT
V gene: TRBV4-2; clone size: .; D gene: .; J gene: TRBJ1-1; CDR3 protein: CASSQDRPRNTEAFF; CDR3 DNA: TGTGCCAGCAGCCAAGATCGGCCGAGGAACACTGAAGCTTTCTTT
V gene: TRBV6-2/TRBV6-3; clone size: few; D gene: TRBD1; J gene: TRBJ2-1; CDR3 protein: CASSPPLQGAPMRGQFF; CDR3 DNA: TGTGCCAGCAGTCCACCACTACAGGGGGCTCCAATGAGGGGGCAGTTCTTC
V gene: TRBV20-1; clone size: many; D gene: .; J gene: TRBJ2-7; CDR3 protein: CSARDSDVSSYEQYF; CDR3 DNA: TGCAGTGCTAGAGATTCTGACGTAAGCTCCTACGAGCAGTACTTC
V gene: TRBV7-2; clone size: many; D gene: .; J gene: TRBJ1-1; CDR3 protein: CASSLVQSTEAFF; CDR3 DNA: TGTGCCAGCAGCTTAGTACAGTCCACTGAAGCTTTCTTT
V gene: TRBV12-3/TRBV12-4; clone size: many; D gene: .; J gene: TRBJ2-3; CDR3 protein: CASSTKTHTDTQYF; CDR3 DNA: TGTGCCAGCAGTACTAAGACACACACAGATACGCAGTATTTT
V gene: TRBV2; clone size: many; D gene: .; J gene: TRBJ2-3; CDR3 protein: CASRDRLVPTDTQYF; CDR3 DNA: TGTGCCAGCAGGGACCGACTAGTTCCCACAGATACGCAGTATTTT
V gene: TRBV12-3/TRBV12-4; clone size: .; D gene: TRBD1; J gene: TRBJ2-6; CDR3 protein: CASNQGASGANVLTF; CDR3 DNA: TGTGCCAGCAACCAGGGGGCGTCTGGGGCCAACGTCCTGACTTTC
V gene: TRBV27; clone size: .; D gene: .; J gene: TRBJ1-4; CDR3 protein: CASSLTGFWANEKLFF; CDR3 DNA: TGTGCCAGCAGTTTAACAGGGTTTTGGGCTAATGAAAAACTGTTTTTT